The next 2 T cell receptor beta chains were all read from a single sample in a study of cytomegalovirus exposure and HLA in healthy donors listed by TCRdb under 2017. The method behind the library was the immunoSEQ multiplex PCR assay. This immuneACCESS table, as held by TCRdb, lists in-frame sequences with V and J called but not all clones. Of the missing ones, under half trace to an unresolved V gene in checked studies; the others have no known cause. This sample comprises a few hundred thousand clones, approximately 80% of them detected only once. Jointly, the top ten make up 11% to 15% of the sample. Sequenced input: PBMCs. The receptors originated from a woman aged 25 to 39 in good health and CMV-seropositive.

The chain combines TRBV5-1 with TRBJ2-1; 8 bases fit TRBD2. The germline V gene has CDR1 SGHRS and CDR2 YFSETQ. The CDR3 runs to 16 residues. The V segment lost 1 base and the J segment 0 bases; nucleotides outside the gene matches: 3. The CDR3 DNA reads TGCGCCAGCAGCTTGACAGCGGGAGCCTCCTACAATGAGCAGTTCTTC. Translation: CASSLTAGASYNEQFF.

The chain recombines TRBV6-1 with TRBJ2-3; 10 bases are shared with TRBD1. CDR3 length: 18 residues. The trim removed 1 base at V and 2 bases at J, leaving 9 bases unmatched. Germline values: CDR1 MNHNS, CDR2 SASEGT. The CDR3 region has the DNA TGTGCCAGCAGTGAAGAGAGTATTGGGACAGGGGTCACAGATACGCAGTATTTT. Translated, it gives CASSEESIGTGVTDTQYF.